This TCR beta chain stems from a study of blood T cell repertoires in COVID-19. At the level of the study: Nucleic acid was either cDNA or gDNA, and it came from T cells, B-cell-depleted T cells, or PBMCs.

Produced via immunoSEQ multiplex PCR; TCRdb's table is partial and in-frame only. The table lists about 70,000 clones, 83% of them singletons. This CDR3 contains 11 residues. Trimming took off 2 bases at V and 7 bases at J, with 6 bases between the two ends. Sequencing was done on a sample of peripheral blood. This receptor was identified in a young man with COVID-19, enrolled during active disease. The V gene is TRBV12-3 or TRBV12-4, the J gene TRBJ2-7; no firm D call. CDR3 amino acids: CASSLSVEQYF. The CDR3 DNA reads TGTGCCAGCAGTTTATCGGTAGAGCAGTACTTC.